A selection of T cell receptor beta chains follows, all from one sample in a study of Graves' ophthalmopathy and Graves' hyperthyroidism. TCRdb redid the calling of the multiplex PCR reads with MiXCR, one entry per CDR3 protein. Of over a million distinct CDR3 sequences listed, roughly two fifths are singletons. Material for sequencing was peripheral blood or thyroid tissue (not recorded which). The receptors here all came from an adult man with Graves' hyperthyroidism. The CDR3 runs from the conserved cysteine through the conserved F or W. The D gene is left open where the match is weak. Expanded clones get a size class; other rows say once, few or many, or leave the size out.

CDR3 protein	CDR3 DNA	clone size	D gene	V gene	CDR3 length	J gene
CASSPGAGGNTGELFF	TGTGCCAGCAGCCCCGGTGCAGGGGGGAACACCGGGGAGCTGTTTTTT	-	TRBD1	TRBV7-2	16	TRBJ2-2
CASFRTGELFF	TGTGCCAGTTTTCGGACCGGGGAGCTGTTTTTT	many	-	TRBV19	11	TRBJ2-2
CSANDIGEQYF	TGCAGTGCTAACGATATTGGGGAGCAGTACTTC	many	-	TRBV20-1	11	TRBJ2-7
CASSESSVTGELFF	TGCGCCAGCAGTGAGTCGTCCGTGACCGGGGAGCTGTTTTTT	many	-	TRBV10-1	14	TRBJ2-2
CASSHTQGAGGTTEAFF	TGCGCCAGCAGCCACACACAGGGGGCGGGGGGGACCACTGAAGCTTTCTTT	-	TRBD1	TRBV4-3	17	TRBJ1-1
CASSLEKGRPEAFF	TGTGCCAGCAGCTTAGAGAAGGGAAGACCTGAAGCTTTCTTT	-	-	TRBV7-9	14	TRBJ1-1
CATSRDPTVSYEQYF	TGTGCCACCAGCAGAGATCCCACAGTGTCCTACGAGCAGTACTTC	many	-	TRBV15	15	TRBJ2-7
CSATGGQGRVQPQHF	TGCAGTGCGACGGGGGGACAGGGAAGGGTTCAGCCCCAGCATTTT	many	TRBD1	TRBV20-1	15	TRBJ1-5
CASSIDLTRLQPQHF	TGTGCCAGTAGTATCGACCTGACTAGGCTCCAGCCCCAGCATTTT	many	-	TRBV19	15	TRBJ1-5
CASTADRNSNQPQHF	TGTGCCAGCACCGCGGACAGGAATAGCAATCAGCCCCAGCATTTT	-	TRBD1	TRBV7-8	15	TRBJ1-5
CASNTGGTQYF	TGTGCCAGCAACACAGGTGGTACGCAGTATTTT	many	-	TRBV12-3/TRBV12-4	11	TRBJ2-3
CSAEEDTQYF	TGCAGCGCCGAGGAGGATACGCAGTATTTT	-	-	TRBV29-1	10	TRBJ2-3
CASSRSQGGNSPLHF	TGTGCCAGCAGTCGGTCACAGGGTGGGAATTCACCCCTCCACTTT	many	-	TRBV14	15	TRBJ1-6
CASSYPTGGNTEAFF	TGTGCCAGCAGCTACCCGACGGGGGGGAACACTGAAGCTTTCTTT	-	-	TRBV6-5	15	TRBJ1-1
CASSPYGSGNTEAFF	TGTGCCAGCAGCCCGTACGGATCGGGAAACACTGAAGCTTTCTTT	-	-	TRBV7-2	15	TRBJ1-1
CASSYSAVSNQPQYF	TGTGCCAGCAGTTACTCGGCAGTTAGCAATCAGCCCCAGTATTTT	-	-	TRBV4-2	15	TRBJ2-3
CASTLTDRSGANVLTF	TGTGCCAGCACCCTAACGGACAGATCTGGGGCCAACGTCCTGACTTTC	many	-	TRBV7-3	16	TRBJ2-6
CASSSDNNQPQHF	TGTGCCAGCAGCTCGGACAACAATCAGCCCCAGCATTTT	many	-	TRBV7-2	13	TRBJ1-5
CSARAGQREGFYEQYF	TGCAGTGCTAGAGCCGGCCAGCGGGAGGGGTTCTACGAGCAGTACTTC	-	TRBD2	TRBV20-1	16	TRBJ2-7
CATTPGLAGASYNEQFF	TGTGCCACCACCCCGGGACTAGCGGGGGCCTCCTACAATGAGCAGTTCTTC	-	TRBD2	TRBV10-3	17	TRBJ2-1
CASSLQGNAYEQYF	TGTGCCAGCAGCCTACAGGGGAATGCCTACGAGCAGTACTTC	many	TRBD1	TRBV7-3	14	TRBJ2-7
CASSHGGTGNTIYF	TGTGCCAGCAGCCACGGCGGCACTGGAAACACCATATATTTT	many	-	TRBV7-2	14	TRBJ1-3